This entry features one TCR beta chain sequence. Germline trimming cut 2 bases from V and 2 bases from J; bases unmatched to any gene: 6. CDR1 and CDR2 from the germline V gene are PRHDT and FYEKMQ (reference sequence). This CDR3 is built from 17 residues. The data are from a study of T cell changes during pregnancy in multiple sclerosis. Here immunoSEQ multiplex PCR was the method, and the copy in TCRdb shows in-frame clones only, minus some. The profile shows about 97,000 clones, approximately 90% of them singletons. This sequence originates from a female donor in good health, enrolled as a control in a pregnancy study. V usage is TRBV13 and J usage is TRBJ2-3; the match to TRBD2 covers 11 bases. Sequenced here: peripheral blood, sampled in the second trimester of pregnancy. In DNA form, the CDR3 reads TGTGCCAGCAGCTTAATTACTAGCGGGGGACACACAGATACGCAGTATTTT. This codes for CASSLITSGGHTDTQYF.